This note documents a single T cell receptor beta chain sequence. These data belong to a study of regulatory T cells in long-lasting Graves disease. Sequencing libraries for TCR beta were prepared with iRepertoire HTBI primers and Arm-PCR of CDR3 regions. TCRdb reanalysed the multiplex PCR reads using MiXCR and keeps one entry per CDR3 protein. The sample contains approximately 400,000 distinct CDR3 sequences, approximately 12% of which appear only once. Time point reported: newly diagnosed GD, antithyroid drugs for less than 3 months. The authors made the TCR library using RNA they extracted from PBMCs. The sample also formed part of further work on T cells in Graves' hyperthyroidism and ophthalmopathy. From that paper: Thyroid ultrasound, orbital computed tomography, clinical symptoms, and serum thyroxine and TRAb underpinned diagnoses.

Sequencing used peripheral blood mononuclear cells (PBMCs), obtained at new diagnosis, from a patient treated with antithyroid drugs. The source is a woman aged 18-29 years with Graves disease.

CDR3 nucleotides: TGCGCCAGCAGCTTGGGATCCAGCTCTGGAAACACCATATATTTT. This sequence encodes CASSLGSSSGNTIYF. V and J are TRBV5-1 and TRBJ1-3; D unresolved. Per germline, CDR1 SGHRS and CDR2 YFSETQ. Trimming stripped 0 bases from V and 0 bases from J, with 7 bases between. The CDR3 is 15 residues long.